This T cell receptor (beta chain) comes out of a study of read filtering for tumor transcriptome and immune sequencing. Study-wide background: Mean patient age was approximately 66 years, range about 40 to 85; 17 male, 14 female. Whole-transcriptome libraries were prepared after DNase treatment.

Study-wide points: The CD138-negative fraction was mixed bone marrow immune cells, not pure T cells.

This clonotype was observed at least ten times. Its antigen is not identified. The library was built from about 400 ng RNA with molecular barcoded adaptors for alpha/delta and beta/gamma chains. TCRdb redid the calling of the reads with MiXCR, one entry per CDR3 protein. The sample has 46,000 or so distinct CDR3 sequences, around 19% seen once; the top ten hold approximately 15%. The CDR3 has 17 amino acids. V lost 4 bases, J lost 6 bases, and 22 bases lay in between. Germline loops: CDR1 SGHVS, CDR2 FQNEAQ. Bone marrow was sampled from every patient at the time of active disease. Sequenced sample: a population of CD138-negative cells sorted from bone marrow. The clonotype comes from a donor at least 40 years old with multiple myeloma. This chain joins TRBV7-8 and TRBJ2-1; weak D call: TRBD2 (6 bases). This chain's CDR3 is CASSSGLLAGTRNEQFF. For the CDR3, the DNA is TGTGCCAGCAGCTCCGGGTTACTAGCTGGAACGCGCAATGAGCAGTTCTTC.